The source of this T cell receptor beta chain is a study of response to subunit inactivated influenza vaccine. Whole-study results and caveats: The authors proposed limited new T cell recruitment per seasonal influenza vaccination.

The V gene lost 0 bases and the J gene lost 4 bases, with 10 bases spanning the gap. The CDR3 extends over 15 amino acids. The germline gives CDR1 LGHNA, CDR2 YSLEER. With respect to this clonotype: Antigen: not known.

One entry per CDR3 protein results from TCRdb running MiXCR on the RT-PCR reads. In the table there are hundreds of thousands of distinct CDR3 sequences, 9.5% to 12% of which are singletons. This clonotype originated in a man aged 50 or older who received an inactivated influenza vaccine. Sequencing used PBMCs from blood, obtained 40 to 50 days after vaccination. The chain links TRBV4-3 to TRBJ1-5; D remains unclear. The CDR3 reads CASSQEAGKNQPQHF. CDR3 sequence (DNA): TGCGCCAGCAGCCAAGAAGCGGGGAAAAATCAGCCCCAGCATTTT.